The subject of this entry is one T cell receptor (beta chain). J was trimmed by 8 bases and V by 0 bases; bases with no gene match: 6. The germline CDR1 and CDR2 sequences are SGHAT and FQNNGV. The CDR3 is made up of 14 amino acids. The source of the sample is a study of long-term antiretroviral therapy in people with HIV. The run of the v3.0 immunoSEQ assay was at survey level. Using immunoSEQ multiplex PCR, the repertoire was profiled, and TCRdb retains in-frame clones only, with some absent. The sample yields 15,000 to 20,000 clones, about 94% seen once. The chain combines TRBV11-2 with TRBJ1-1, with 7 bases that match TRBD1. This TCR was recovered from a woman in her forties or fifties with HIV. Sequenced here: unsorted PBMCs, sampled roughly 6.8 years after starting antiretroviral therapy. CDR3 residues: CASSLDLTGAEAFF. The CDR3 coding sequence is TGTGCCAGCAGCTTAGATCTAACAGGGGCAGAAGCTTTCTTT.